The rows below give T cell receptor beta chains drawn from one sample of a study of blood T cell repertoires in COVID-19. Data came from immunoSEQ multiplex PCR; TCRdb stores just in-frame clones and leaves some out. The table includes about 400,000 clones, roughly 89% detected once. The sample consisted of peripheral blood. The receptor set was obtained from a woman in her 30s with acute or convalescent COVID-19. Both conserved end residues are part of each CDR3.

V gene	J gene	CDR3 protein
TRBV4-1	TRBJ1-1	CASSQDNRGATEAFF
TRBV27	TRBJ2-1	CASSPPGGGRNEQFF
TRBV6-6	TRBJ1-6	CASSYSSRGGNSPLHF
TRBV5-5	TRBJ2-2	CASSLQAANTGELFF
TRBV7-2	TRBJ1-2	CASSSEPGYYGYTF
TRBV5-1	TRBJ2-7	CASSSGTGSYEQYF
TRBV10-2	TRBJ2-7	CASRDRGYEQYF
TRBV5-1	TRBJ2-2	CASSLFLAGGHTGELFF
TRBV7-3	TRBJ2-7	CASSPGGGLGEQYF
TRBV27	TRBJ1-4	CASSLVTNEKLFF
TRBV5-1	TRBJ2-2	CASSWGQGITGELFF
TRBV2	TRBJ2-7	CASSENRRDEQYF
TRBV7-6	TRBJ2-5	CASSSIRGVVETQYF
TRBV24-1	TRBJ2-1	CATSATGVGSYNEQFF
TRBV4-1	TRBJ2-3	CASSRSSGGADTQYF
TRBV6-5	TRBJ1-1	CASSSRNRVIGAFF
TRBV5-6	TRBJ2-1	CASSLTPRGGMNEQFF
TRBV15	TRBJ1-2	CATSRGVEGRIDGYTF
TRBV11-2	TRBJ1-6	CASSPRQGVGSPLHF
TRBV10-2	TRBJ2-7	CATKTRDKSYEQYF
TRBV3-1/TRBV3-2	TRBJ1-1	CASSQGGTEAFF
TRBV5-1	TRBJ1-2	CASSSASKGSGYTF
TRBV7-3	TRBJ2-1	CASRGTGGGEQFF
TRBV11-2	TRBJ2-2	CASSSPTSGGLPTGELFF
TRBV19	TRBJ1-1	CASSIVGGVNTEAFF
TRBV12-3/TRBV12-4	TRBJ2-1	CASSFSVAGEQFF
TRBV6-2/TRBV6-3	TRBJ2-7	CASSYRLAGGSSYEQYF
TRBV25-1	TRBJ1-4	CASSESGSLGTNEKLFF
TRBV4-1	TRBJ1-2	CASSQDRDRSYGYTF
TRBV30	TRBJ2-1	CAWSRGNEQFF
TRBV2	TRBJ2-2	CASSWTSGGAGELFF
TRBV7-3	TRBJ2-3	CASSLFRGSGSDTQYF
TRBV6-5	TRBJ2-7	CASSYSEGMSYEQYF